The 6 T cell receptor beta chains below all came from one sample that was sequenced in a study of T cells in Graves' hyperthyroidism and ophthalmopathy. There were TCR beta CDR3 regions amplified from RNA transcripts. HTBI primers drove first-round RT-PCR of the TCR CDR3. Via MiXCR, TCRdb re-called the multiplex PCR reads, giving one row per CDR3 protein. The sample records roughly 560,000 distinct CDR3 sequences, under 15% being singletons. Sequencing was done on a sample of blood. Receptor source: a woman aged 40 to 49 with Graves' ophthalmopathy.

The chain couples TRBV30 to TRBJ2-7; 7 positions match TRBD2. CDR1 is GTSNPN and CDR2 is SVGIG in the germline V gene (reference sequence). After removal of 0 bases from V and 0 bases from J, the junction contained 5 bases not matched to a gene. The CDR3 consists of 15 residues. CDR3 sequence (DNA): TGTGCCTGGAGTGTACTTGGGACTACCTCCTACGAGCAGTACTTC. Protein product: CAWSVLGTTSYEQYF. Using reference TRBV30 and TRBJ2-7 for the parts outside the CDR3, the full variable domain is SQTIHQWPATLVQPVGSPLSLECTVEGTSNPNLYWYRQAAGRGLQLLFYSVGIGQISSEVPQNLSASRPQDRQFILSSKKLLLSDSGFYLCAWSVLGTTSYEQYFGPGTRLTVT.

A few counts support this clonotype. The chain carries TRBV20-1 and TRBJ2-7, with TRBD1 matching 8 bases. Trimming removed 5 bases from V and 7 bases from J; junction bases left unmatched: 10. Germline-derived CDR1 and CDR2 are DFQATT and SNEGSKA (reference sequence). The CDR3 loop spans 13 amino acids. This CDR3 reads CSAPGQETGEQYF. The DNA for the CDR3 is TGCAGTGCTCCGGGACAGGAAACGGGTGAGCAGTACTTC.

Points on this clonotype: One junction end disagrees with the germline gene, perhaps due to a read error. This chain uses TRBV10-3 with TRBJ2-5, with 8 bases fitting TRBD1. Germline CDR1 ENHRY, CDR2 SYGVKD. The CDR3 is made up of 19 amino acids. The DNA for the CDR3 is TGTGCCACCAGTGATTTGCGCAGGGGGCCCCAGGGGCAAAGGGAGACCCAGTACTTC. It encodes CATSDLRRGPQGQRETQYF.

J is TRBJ2-5 and V is TRBV6-2 or TRBV6-3; D gene uncertain. CDR1 is MNHEY, CDR2 SVGEGT, per germline. V was pared by 8 bases and J by 3 bases, with 16 bases between. CDR3 size: 14 residues. DNA for the CDR3: TGTGCCAGCGCCGGACCCGTGATTAAAGAGACCCAGTACTTC. It encodes CASAGPVIKETQYF.

This clonotype was seen a few times. The chain links TRBV29-1 to TRBJ2-2; TRBD1 might be the D (6 bases). In germline, CDR1 is SQVTM, CDR2 ANQGSEA. The V end lost 5 bases, the J end lost 1 base, and 11 bases lay between the germline ends. There are 14 residues in the CDR3. The CDR3, as DNA: TGCAGCGTTTTCTCGGACAGGAACACCGGGGAGCTGTTTTTT. Its translation is CSVFSDRNTGELFF.

This clonotype was observed many times. This rearrangement joins TRBV30 to TRBJ2-5; D is unclear. Germline CDR1 is GTSNPN and CDR2 is SVGIG (reference sequence). This CDR3 has 13 amino acids. V was cut by 0 bases and J by 2 bases, with 7 bases left in between. The CDR3 region has the DNA TGTGCCTGGAGTGTCTTTGGGCAAGAGACCCAGTACTTC. It specifies CAWSVFGQETQYF.